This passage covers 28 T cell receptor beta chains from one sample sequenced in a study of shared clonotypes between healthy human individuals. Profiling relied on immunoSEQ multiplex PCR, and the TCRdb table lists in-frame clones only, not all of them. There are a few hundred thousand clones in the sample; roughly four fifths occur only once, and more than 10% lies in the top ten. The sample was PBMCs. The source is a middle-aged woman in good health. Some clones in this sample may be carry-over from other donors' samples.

The CDR3 protein is CASSLNPGQARGFRDEQYF. For the CDR3, the DNA is TGTGCCAGCAGTTTGAATCCCGGACAGGCAAGGGGTTTCCGGGACGAGCAGTACTTC. V is TRBV28 and J is TRBJ2-7; the match to TRBD1 covers 7 bases. V was clipped by 3 bases and J by 5 bases; unmatched bases: 22. CDR3 size: 19 residues. Germline CDR1 reads MDHEN; CDR2 reads SYDVKM.

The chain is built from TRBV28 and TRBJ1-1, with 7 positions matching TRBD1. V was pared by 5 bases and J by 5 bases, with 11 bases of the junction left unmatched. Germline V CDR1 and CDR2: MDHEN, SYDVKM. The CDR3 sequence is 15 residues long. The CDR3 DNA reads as TGTGCCAGCAGTACCGAGACAGGGCTAGGTACTGAAGCTTTCTTT. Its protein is CASSTETGLGTEAFF. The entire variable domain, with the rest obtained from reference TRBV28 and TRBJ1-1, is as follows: DVKVTQSSRYLVKRTGEKVFLECVQDMDHENMFWYRQDPGLGLRLIYFSYDVKMKEKGDIPEGYSVSREKKERFSLILESASTNQTSMYLCASSTETGLGTEAFFGQGTRLTVV.

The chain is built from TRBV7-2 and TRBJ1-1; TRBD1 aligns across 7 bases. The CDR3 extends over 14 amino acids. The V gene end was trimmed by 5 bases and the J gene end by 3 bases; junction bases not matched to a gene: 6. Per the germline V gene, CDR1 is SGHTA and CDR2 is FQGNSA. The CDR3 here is CASSPRQGYTEAFF. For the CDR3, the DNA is TGTGCCAGCAGCCCTAGACAGGGTTACACTGAAGCTTTCTTT.

The CDR3 coding sequence is TGTGCCAGCAGGGCGGGAGATACGCAGTATTTT. It is translated as CASRAGDTQYF. The chain couples TRBV28 to TRBJ2-3; possibly TRBD2 for D (5 bases). V gave up 6 bases and J gave up 5 bases, with 6 bases separating them. Germline loops: CDR1 MDHEN, CDR2 SYDVKM. The length of the CDR3 is 11 residues.

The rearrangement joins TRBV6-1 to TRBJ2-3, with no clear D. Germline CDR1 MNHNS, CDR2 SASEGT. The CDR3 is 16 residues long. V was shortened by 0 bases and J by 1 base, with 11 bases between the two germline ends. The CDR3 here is CASSEAGYAGTDTQYF. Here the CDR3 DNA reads TGTGCCAGCAGTGAAGCGGGGTATGCGGGCACAGATACGCAGTATTTT.

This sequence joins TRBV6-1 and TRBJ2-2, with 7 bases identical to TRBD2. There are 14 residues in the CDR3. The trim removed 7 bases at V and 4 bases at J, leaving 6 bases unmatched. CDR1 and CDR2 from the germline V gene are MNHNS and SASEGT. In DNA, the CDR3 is TGTGCCAGCATCGGACTAGTCGCCACCGGGGAGCTGTTTTTT. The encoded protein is CASIGLVATGELFF.

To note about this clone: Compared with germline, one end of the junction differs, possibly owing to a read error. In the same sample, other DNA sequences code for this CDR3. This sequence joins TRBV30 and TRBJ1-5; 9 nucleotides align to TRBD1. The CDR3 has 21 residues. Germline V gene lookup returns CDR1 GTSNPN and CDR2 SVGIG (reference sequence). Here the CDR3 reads CAWGTGYVSWPAETLNQPQHF. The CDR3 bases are TGCGCCTGGGGGACAGGGTACGTCTCGTGGCCGGCAGAAACGCTTAATCAGCCCCAGCATTTT.

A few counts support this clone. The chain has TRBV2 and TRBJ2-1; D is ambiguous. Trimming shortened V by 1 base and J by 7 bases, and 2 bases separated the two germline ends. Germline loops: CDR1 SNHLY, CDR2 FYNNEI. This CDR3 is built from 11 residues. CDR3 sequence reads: CASSEGNEQFF. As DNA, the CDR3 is TGTGCCAGCAGTGAAGGTAATGAGCAGTTCTTC.

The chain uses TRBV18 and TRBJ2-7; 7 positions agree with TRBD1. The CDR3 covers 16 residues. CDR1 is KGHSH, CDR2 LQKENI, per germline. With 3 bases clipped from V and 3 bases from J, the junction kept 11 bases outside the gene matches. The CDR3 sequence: CASSPSLQGNRYEQYF. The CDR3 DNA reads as TGTGCCAGCTCACCGAGTTTACAGGGGAATCGCTACGAGCAGTACTTC. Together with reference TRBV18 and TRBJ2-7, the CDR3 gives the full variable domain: NAGVMQNPRHLVRRRGQEARLRCSPMKGHSHVYWYRQLPEEGLKFMVYLQKENIIDESGMPKERFSAEFPKEGPSILRIQQVVRGDSAAYFCASSPSLQGNRYEQYFGPGTRLTVT.

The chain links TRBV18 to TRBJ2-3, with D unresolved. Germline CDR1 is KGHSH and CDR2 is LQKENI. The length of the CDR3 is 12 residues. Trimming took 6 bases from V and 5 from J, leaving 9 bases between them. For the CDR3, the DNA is TGTGCCAGCTCGGGCTCAGAAGATACGCAGTATTTT. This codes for CASSGSEDTQYF.

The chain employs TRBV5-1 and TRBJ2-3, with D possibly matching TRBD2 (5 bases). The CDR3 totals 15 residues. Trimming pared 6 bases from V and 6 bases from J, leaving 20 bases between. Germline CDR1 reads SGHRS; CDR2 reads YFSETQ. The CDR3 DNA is TGCGCCAGCAAGAGGGCAGGCCAGGTGGCCGATACGCAGTATTTT. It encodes CASKRAGQVADTQYF.

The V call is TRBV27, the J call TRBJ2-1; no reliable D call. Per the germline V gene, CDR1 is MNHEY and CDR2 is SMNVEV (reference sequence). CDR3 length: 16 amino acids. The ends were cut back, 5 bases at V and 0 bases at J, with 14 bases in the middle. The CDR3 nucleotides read TGTGCCAGCAGTCAAGATAGCAGGAGCTCCTACAATGAGCAGTTCTTC. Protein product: CASSQDSRSSYNEQFF.

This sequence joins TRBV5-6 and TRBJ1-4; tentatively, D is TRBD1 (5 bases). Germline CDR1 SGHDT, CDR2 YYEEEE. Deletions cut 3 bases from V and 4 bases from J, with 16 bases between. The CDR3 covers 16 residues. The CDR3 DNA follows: TGTGCCAGCAGCTCCCCCTCGGGGGGGGATAATGAAAAACTGTTTTTT. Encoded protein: CASSSPSGGDNEKLFF.

The CDR3 nucleotides read TGCGCCAGCAGCTACTTTTCCTCCTACGAGCAGTACTTC. Protein: CASSYFSSYEQYF. V gene TRBV4-1 combines with J gene TRBJ2-7; D not resolved. With 5 bases removed from V and 0 bases from J, the gap between germline ends came to 8 bases. Germline V gene lookup returns CDR1 MGHRA and CDR2 YSYEKL. The CDR3 is 13 residues long.

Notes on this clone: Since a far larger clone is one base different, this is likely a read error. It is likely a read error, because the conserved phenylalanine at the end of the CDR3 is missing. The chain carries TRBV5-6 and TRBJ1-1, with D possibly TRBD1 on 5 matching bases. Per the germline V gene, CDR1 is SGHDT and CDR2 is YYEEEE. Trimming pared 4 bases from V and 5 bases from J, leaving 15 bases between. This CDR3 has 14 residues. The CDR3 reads CASSPRGAWTEAFI. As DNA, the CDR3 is TGTGCCAGCAGCCCTCGAGGGGCTTGGACTGAAGCTTTCATT.

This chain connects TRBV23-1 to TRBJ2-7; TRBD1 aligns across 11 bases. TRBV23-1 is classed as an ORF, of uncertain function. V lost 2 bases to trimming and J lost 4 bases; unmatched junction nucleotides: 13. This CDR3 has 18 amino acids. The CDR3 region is CASSQTDKDRGRSYEQYF. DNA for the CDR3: TGCGCCAGCAGTCAAACGGACAAGGACAGGGGGCGTTCTTACGAGCAGTACTTC.

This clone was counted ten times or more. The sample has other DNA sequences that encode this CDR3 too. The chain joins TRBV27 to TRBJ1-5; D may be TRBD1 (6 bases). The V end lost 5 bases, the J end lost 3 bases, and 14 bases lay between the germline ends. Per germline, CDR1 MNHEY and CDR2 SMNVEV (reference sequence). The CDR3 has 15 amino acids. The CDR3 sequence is CASSPSQGLNQPQHF. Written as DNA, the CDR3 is TGTGCCAGCAGTCCATCACAGGGTCTCAATCAGCCCCAGCATTTT.

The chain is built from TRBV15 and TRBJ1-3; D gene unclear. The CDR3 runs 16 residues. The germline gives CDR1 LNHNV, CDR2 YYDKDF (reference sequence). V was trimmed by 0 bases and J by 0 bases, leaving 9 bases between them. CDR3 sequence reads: CATSRDVAGSGNTIYF. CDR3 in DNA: TGTGCCACCAGCAGAGATGTCGCAGGCTCTGGAAACACCATATATTTT.

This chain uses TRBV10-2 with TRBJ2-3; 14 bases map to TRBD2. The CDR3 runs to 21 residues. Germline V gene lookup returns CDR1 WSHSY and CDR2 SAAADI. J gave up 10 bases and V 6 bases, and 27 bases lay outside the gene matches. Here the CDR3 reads CASREPGGAVWGLAGEVPQYF. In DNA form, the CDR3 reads TGCGCCAGCAGGGAGCCTGGGGGGGCCGTTTGGGGACTAGCGGGAGAGGTGCCGCAGTATTTT.

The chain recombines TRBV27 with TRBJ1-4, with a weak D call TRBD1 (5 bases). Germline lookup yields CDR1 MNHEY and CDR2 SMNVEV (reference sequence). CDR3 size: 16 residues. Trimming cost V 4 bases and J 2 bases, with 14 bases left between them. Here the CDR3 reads CASSWAGTGTNEKLFF. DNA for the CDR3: TGTGCCAGCAGTTGGGCAGGGACGGGCACTAATGAAAAACTGTTTTTT.

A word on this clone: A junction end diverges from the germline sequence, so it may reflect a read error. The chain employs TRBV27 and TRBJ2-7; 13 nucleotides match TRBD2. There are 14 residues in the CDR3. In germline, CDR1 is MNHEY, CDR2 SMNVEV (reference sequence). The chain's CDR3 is CAISETSGRYEQYF. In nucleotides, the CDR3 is TGTGCCATCAGTGAGACTAGCGGGAGGTACGAGCAGTACTTC.

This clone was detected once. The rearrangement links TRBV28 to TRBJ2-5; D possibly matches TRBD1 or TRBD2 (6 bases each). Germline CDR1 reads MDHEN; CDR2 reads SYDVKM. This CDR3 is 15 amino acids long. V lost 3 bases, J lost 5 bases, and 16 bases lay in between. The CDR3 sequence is CASSLFGGLGETQYF. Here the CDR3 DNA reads TGTGCCAGCAGTTTGTTTGGGGGGCTAGGGGAGACCCAGTACTTC.

The CDR3 nucleotides are TGTGCCAGCACGGCAGAAGGTGATAGCAATCAGCCCCAGCATTTT. The encoded protein is CASTAEGDSNQPQHF. V is TRBV28 and J is TRBJ1-5; unclear D gene. The CDR3 length is 15 residues. Germline V gives CDR1 MDHEN, CDR2 SYDVKM. V was cut by 7 bases and J by 0 bases, with 13 bases left in between.

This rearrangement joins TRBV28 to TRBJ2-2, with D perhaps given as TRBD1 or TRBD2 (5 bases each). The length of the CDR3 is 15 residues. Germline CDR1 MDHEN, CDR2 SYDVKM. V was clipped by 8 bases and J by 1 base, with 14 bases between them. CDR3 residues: CASGSPGRNTGELFF. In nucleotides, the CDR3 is TGTGCCAGCGGATCCCCGGGACGGAACACCGGGGAGCTGTTTTTT.

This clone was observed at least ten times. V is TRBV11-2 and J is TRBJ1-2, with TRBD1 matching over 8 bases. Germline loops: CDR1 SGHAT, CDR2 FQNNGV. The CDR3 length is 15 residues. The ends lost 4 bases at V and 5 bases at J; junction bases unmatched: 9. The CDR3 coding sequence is TGTGCCAGCAGCTCATCCAGGACAGGGAAATATGGCTACACCTTC. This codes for CASSSSRTGKYGYTF.

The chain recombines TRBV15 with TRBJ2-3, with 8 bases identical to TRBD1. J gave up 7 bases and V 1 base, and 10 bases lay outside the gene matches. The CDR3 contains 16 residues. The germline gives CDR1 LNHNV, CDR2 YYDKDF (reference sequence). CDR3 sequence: CATSRGQGAYLNTQYF. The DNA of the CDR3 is TGTGCCACCAGCAGAGGGCAGGGGGCATATTTAAATACGCAGTATTTT.

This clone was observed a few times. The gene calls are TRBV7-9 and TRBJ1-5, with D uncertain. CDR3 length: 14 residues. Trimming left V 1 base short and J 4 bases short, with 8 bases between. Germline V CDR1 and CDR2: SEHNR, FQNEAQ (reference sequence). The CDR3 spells CASSLENANQPQHF. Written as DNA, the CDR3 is TGTGCCAGCAGCTTAGAGAACGCGAATCAGCCCCAGCATTTT.

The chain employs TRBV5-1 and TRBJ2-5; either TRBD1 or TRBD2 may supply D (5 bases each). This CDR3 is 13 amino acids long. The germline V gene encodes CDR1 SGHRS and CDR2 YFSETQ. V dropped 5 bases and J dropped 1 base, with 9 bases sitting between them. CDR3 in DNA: TGCGCCAGCAGTCGGGACGGCCAAGAGACCCAGTACTTC. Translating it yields CASSRDGQETQYF.